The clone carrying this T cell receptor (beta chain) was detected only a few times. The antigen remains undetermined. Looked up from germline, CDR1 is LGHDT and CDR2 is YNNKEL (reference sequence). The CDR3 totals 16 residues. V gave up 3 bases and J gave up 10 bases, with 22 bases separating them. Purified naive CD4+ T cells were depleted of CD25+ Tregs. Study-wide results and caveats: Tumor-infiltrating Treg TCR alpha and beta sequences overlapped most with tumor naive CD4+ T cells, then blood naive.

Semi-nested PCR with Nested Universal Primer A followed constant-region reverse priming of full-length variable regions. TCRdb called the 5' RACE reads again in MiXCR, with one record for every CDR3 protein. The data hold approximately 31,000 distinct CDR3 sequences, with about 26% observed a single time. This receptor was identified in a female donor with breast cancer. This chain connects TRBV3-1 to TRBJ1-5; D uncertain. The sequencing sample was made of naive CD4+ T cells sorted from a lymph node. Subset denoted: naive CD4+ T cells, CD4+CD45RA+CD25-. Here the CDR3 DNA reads TGTGCCAGCAGCCAGGGTGTAAGGACTGAGAATCTCCCCCAGCATTTT. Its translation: CASSQGVRTENLPQHF. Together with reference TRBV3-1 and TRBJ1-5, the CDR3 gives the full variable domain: DTAVSQTPKYLVTQMGNDKSIKCEQNLGHDTMYWYKQDSKKFLKIMFSYNNKELIINETVPNRFSPKSPDKAHLNLHINSLELGDSAVYFCASSQGVRTENLPQHFGDGTRLSIL.